The TCR beta chain under discussion was sequenced for a study of blood T cell repertoires in COVID-19. Study information: Acute and convalescent COVID-19 samples came from the United States, Italy and Spain.

Only a few counts were recorded for this clone. In the original analysis: Reference gene primer amplification gave nucleated cell count estimates. Sequenced by immunoSEQ multiplex PCR; TCRdb stores in-frame clones only, minus some. V, J and clone size derive from that table, while D and trimming were established from the DNA sequence. The table lists hundreds of thousands of clones, roughly 85% of them singletons. The sample taken for sequencing was peripheral blood. The sequence derives from a man aged 35 to 55 with acute or convalescent COVID-19.

CDR3 protein: CASIQGVQEQYF. For the CDR3, the DNA is TGTGCCAGCATACAGGGGGTACAGGAGCAGTACTTC. The chain joins TRBV2 to TRBJ2-7; 8 bases match TRBD1. With 7 bases clipped from V and 7 bases from J, the junction kept 6 bases outside the gene matches. The CDR3 totals 12 residues. Per the germline V gene, CDR1 is SNHLY and CDR2 is FYNNEI.